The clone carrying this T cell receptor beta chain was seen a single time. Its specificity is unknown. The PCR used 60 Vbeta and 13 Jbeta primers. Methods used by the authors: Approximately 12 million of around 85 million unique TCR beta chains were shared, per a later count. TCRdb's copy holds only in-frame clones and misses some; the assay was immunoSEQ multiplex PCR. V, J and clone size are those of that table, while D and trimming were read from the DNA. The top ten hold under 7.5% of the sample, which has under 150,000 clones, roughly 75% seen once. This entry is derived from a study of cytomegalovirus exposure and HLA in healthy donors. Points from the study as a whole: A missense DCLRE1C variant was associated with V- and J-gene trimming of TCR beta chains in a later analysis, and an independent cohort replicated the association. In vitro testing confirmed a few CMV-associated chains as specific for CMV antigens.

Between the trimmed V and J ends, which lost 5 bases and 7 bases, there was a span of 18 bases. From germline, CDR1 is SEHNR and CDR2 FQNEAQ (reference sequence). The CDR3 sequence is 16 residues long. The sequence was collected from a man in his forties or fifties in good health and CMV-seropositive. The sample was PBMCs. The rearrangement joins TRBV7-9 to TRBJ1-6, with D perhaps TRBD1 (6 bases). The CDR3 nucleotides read TGTGCCAGCAGCCTACAGGGTGCAAGGGGAAATTCACCCCTCCACTTT. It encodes CASSLQGARGNSPLHF.